This entry features one T cell receptor beta chain sequence. This clonotype was counted between two and nine times. This clone's antigen is unknown. Per-base quality was not reported, and no clone a single base away is much larger than it. Trimming accounts for 5 bases at V and 6 bases at J, while the number of junction bases matched to no gene is 9. Taken from cysteine to phenylalanine, the CDR3 has 14 residues. Only CDR3 DNA remains: 42 bases, in frame from the first base. The germline V gene supplies CDR1 MGHDK and CDR2 SYGVNS. The data are from a study of regulatory T cells in long-lasting Graves disease (dated by TCRdb to the early 2020s). For the study in its entirety: In the newly diagnosed Graves' disease group, patients had been taking antithyroid drugs for less than 3 months. This study used TCR sequencing and RNA sequencing of peripheral blood to compare persistent Graves' disease patients against newly diagnosed Graves' disease patients. The study was conducted in China and was registered as a clinical trial. A total of around 35 samples underwent TCR sequencing: about 13 from persistent and about 20 from newly diagnosed Graves' disease patients.

Per the publication, the time point label means: newly diagnosed GD, antithyroid drugs for less than 3 months. For both TCR sequencing and RNA sequencing, RNA was extracted from PBMCs using TRIzol. The diagnosis of Graves' disease was made according to American Thyroid Association guidelines. Patients for the study were recruited at an endocrinology department in Xi'an, China. From each patient, approximately 9.9 milliliters of peripheral blood was collected into an EDTA anticoagulant tube. PBMCs were isolated by Ficoll Paque Plus density gradient separation without further T cell sorting. An Agilent 2100 Bioanalyzer and agarose gel were used to check RNA quality, and a NanoDrop 2000 was used to measure RNA concentration. Results and caveats for the whole study, not just this receptor: Because the primary lesion, thyroid tissue, could not be accessed, the study looked at peripheral blood alone. Preferential use of TRBV28, TRBJ1-2 and TRBJ2-5 was observed in persistent disease, whereas TRBV20-1 and TRBJ2-1 were favored in newly diagnosed disease. Compared with newly diagnosed patients, persistent Graves' disease patients had lower TCR Shannon entropy and fewer highly expanded clones, which suggests clonal expansion. The authors noted that the small sample size was a limitation that may lower accuracy. Sequencing and analysis were restricted to the TCR beta chain. Persistent patients shared more public clonotypes among themselves (around 3,000) than newly diagnosed patients did (over 950).

The library relied on multiplex PCR. TCRdb names Illumina HiSeq 4000 as the instrument used. iRepertoire HTBI primers and Arm-PCR amplification of CDR3 regions were used to construct TCR beta libraries. Gel purification was performed on PCR products prior to sequencing. As for how the authors treated the data: Gene usage analysis of CDR3 amino acid clonotypes used the 62 TRBV and fewer than 15 TRBJ segments found across samples. COPE and FqMerger were used to merge the filtered high-quality paired reads into contigs. BLAST was used to align contigs to IMGT TRBV, TRBD and TRBJ reference genes, and CDR3 was defined according to IMGT. Any clonotype with a frequency above 0.1% was classified as a highly expanded clone. Shannon entropy was used to measure repertoire diversity, and the Gini coefficient was used to measure V-J evenness. Public clonotypes were defined as clonotypes shared by more than one individual. TCRdb ran its own pipeline on the public reads, namely fastp trimming at Q25 and MiXCR clone calling, and kept in-frame beta chains. All rows with the same CDR3 protein become a single entry with the most common DNA and genes. The V and J calls come from TCRdb's annotation, not from the publication. The sample table records some 330,000 distinct CDR3 sequences; over 9.5% of these occur just once. The leading ten clones occupy about 19% of the sample.

This sample also appeared in a second study, on T cells in Graves' hyperthyroidism and ophthalmopathy. That second publication adds: Graves' hyperthyroidism was defined as stable when no progression to ophthalmopathy occurred over 18 months of follow-up. The hyperthyroidism patients were between 18 and 65 years old and newly diagnosed, with a disease duration of less than 2 months. Patients with uncontrolled infections, other autoimmune diseases, pregnancy or lactation were excluded. Clinical symptoms, serum thyroxine and TRAb, thyroid ultrasound, and orbital computed tomography formed the basis for the diagnoses. The first round of RT-PCR for the TCR CDR3 was performed with the HTBI primer set and the Qiagen OneStep RT-PCR kit. Most expanded thyroid clonotypes (frequency above 0.001) were also detected in blood, suggesting blood repertoires may reflect thyroid immune responses. A 13 V-J signature model separated ophthalmopathy from stable hyperthyroidism, with nearly 90% sensitivity and roughly 81% specificity in cross-validation and 80%/75% in testing. In validation, the model predicted progression to ophthalmopathy with about 71% sensitivity and 72% to 75% specificity, a median of approximately 6.5 months before onset. To identify distinguishing TCR V-J signatures, a discovery cohort of around 100 patients was used, comprising some 45 with Graves' ophthalmopathy and approximately 57 with stable Graves' hyperthyroidism. Prospective prediction of ophthalmopathy was tested in an independent validation cohort consisting of 18 hyperthyroidism patients and approximately 16 patients who later progressed to ophthalmopathy. For training and testing, the 80 to 100 patients in the discovery cohort were randomly divided in a 7:3 ratio. Thyroid tissue and blood T-cell repertoires from six Graves' hyperthyroidism patients were also compared in the study. Following sampling, methimazole starting at 30 mg daily was given to hyperthyroidism patients, and high-dose intravenous methylprednisolone was given to ophthalmopathy patients. The libraries were constructed in a second round of multiplex PCR and then size-selected and purified. The libraries were sequenced on an Illumina HiSeq2000 using paired-end 100 bp reads. SOAPnuke was used to process the raw data, removing reads that contained adapters or uncalled bases, had a mean Phred below 15, or lacked an exact match to the constant primer or identifier. High-quality paired reads were merged with COPE v1.2.5, and unique nucleotide sequences were defined as clonotypes. MiTCR v1.1 was used to align the clonotypes against IMGT TRBV, TRBD and TRBJ reference segments. Only V-J combinations with frequency above 0.0001, covering 99% to 99.2% of repertoires, were analysed. A TCS score was defined as the ratio of F50 (clonal expansion) to E x V (chaos), with BLOSUM62-based TCRdist applied between CDR3 peptides within each V-J. Welch's t-statistics and random forest reduced just over 500 V-J features to 13, which were used in a naive Bayes classifier (R e1071). No statistical method was used to set the sample size in advance, and investigators knew the group allocation. TCR Vbeta CDR3 sequencing of 135 peripheral blood samples (around 45 ophthalmopathy, under 80 hyperthyroidism and about 17 progressor patients) is reported in the paper.

The starting material was peripheral blood mononuclear cells (PBMCs), obtained at new diagnosis, from a patient treated with antithyroid drugs. The sequence is built from TRBV25-1 and TRBJ1-1, with 7 central nucleotides matching TRBD1. The source is a woman under 30 with Graves disease. Donor details come from another sample of the same person, matched by shared clones. The encoded CDR3 is CASSRQGRVAEAFF. In nucleotide form, the sequence is TGTGCCAGCAGTAGACAGGGACGGGTCGCTGAAGCTTTCTTT. With the rest looked up from the reference TRBV25-1 and TRBJ1-1 genes rather than sequenced, the full variable domain is EADIYQTPRYLVIGTGKKITLECSQTMGHDKMYWYQQDPGMELHLIHYSYGVNSTEKGDLSSESTVSRIRTEHFPLTLESARPSHTSQYLCASSRQGRVAEAFFGQGTRLTVV.